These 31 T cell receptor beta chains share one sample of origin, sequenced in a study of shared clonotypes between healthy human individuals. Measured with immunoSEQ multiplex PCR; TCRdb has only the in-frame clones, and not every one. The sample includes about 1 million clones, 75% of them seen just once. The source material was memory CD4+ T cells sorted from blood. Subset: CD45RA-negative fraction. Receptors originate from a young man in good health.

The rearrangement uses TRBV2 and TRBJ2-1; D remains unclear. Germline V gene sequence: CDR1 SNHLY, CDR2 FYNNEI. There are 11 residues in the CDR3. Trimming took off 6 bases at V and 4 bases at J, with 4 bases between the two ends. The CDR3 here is CASRKYNEQFF. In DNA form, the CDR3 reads TGTGCCAGCAGGAAATACAATGAGCAGTTCTTC.

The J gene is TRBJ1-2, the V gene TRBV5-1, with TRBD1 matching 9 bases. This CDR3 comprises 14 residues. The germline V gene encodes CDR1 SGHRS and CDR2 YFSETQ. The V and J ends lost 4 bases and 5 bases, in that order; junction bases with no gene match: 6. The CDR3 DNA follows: TGCGCCAGCAGCCCGCGGACAGGGGTGTATGGCTACACCTTC. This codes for CASSPRTGVYGYTF.

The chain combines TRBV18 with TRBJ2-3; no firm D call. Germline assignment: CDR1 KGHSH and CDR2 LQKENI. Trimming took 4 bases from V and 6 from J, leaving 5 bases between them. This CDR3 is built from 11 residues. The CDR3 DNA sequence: TGTGCCAGCTCACAACGGGATACGCAGTATTTT. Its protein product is CASSQRDTQYF.

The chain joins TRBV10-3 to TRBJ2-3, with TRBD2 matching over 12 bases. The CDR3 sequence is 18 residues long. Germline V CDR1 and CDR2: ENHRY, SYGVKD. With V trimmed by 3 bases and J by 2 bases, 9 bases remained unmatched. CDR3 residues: CAISEGLAGTLDTDTQYF. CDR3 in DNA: TGTGCCATCAGTGAAGGACTAGCGGGAACGCTAGACACAGATACGCAGTATTTT.

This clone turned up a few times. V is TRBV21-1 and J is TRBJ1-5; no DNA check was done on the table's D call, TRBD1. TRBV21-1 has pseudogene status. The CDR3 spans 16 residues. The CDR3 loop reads CASKLTGALCNQPQHF. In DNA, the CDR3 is TGTGCCAGCAAGCTGACAGGGGCGCTTTGCAATCAGCCCCAGCATTTT.

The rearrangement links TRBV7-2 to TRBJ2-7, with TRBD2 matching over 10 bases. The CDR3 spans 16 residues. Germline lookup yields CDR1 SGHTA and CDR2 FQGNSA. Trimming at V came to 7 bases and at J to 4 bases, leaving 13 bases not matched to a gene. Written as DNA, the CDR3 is TGTGCCAGCACCGAGGCGTCTGTAGCGGGAGGTTACGAGCAGTACTTC. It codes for CASTEASVAGGYEQYF. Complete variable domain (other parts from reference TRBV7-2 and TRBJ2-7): GAGVSQSPSNKVTEKGKDVELRCDPISGHTALYWYRQSLGQGLEFLIYFQGNSAPDKSGLPSDRFSAERTGGSVSTLTIQRTQQEDSAVYLCASTEASVAGGYEQYFGPGTRLTVT.

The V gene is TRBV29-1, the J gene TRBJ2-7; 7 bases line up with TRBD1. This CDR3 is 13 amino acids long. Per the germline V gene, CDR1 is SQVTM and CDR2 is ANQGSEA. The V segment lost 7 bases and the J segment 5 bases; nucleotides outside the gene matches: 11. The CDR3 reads CSATQGYTNEQYF. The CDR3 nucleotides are TGCAGCGCCACACAGGGGTACACCAACGAGCAGTACTTC.

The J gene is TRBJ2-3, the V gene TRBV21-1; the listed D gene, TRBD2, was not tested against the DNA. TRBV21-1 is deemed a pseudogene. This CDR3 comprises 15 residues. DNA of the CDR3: TGTGCCAGCAGCCGCTGGGAGTTCTTCACAGATACGCAGTATTTT. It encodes CASSRWEFFTDTQYF.

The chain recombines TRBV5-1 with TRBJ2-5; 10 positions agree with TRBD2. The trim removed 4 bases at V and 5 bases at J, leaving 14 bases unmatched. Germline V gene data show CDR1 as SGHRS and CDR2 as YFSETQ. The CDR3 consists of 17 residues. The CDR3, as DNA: TGCGCCAGCAGCGCGGGTTTGGCTAGCGGGAGTATCGAGACCCAGTACTTC. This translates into CASSAGLASGSIETQYF. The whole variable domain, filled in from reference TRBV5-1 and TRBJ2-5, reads KAGVTQTPRYLIKTRGQQVTLSCSPISGHRSVSWYQQTPGQGLQFLFEYFSETQRNKGNFPGRFSGRQFSNSRSEMNVSTLELGDSALYLCASSAGLASGSIETQYFGPGTRLLVL.

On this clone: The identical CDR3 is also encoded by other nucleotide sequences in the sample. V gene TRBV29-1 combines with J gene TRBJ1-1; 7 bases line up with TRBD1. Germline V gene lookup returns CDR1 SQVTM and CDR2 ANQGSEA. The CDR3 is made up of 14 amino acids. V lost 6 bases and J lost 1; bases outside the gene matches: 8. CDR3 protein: CSVGPRTGNTEAFF. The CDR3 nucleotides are TGCAGCGTAGGACCCAGGACAGGGAACACTGAAGCTTTCTTT.

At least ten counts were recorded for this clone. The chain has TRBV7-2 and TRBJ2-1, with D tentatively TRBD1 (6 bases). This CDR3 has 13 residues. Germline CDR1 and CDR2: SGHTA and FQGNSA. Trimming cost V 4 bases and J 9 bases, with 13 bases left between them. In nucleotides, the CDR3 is TGTGCCAGCAGCTGGGGGACAAGCGGTGAGCAGTTCTTC. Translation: CASSWGTSGEQFF.

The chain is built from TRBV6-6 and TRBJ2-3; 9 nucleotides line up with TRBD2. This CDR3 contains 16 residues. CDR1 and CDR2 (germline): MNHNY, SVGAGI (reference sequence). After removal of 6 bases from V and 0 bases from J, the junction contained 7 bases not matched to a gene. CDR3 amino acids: CASRVGGLASTDTQYF. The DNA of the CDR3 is TGTGCCAGCAGAGTGGGGGGACTAGCCAGCACAGATACGCAGTATTTT.

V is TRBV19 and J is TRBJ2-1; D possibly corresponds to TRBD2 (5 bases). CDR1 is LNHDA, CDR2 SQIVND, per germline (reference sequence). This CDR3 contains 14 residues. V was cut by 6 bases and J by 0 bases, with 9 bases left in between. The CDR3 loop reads CASRRESSYNEQFF. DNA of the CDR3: TGTGCCAGTAGAAGGGAGAGCTCCTACAATGAGCAGTTCTTC. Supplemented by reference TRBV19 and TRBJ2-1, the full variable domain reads DGGITQSPKYLFRKEGQNVTLSCEQNLNHDAMYWYRQDPGQGLRLIYYSQIVNDFQKGDIAEGYSVSREKKESFPLTVTSAQKNPTAFYLCASRRESSYNEQFFGPGTRLTVL.

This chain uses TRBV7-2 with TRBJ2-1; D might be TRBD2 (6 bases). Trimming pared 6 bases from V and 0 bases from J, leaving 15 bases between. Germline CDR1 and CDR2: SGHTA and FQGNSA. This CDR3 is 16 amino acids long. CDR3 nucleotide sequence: TGTGCCAGCAGGTCAAATGGGAGGAGCTCCTACAATGAGCAGTTCTTC. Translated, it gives CASRSNGRSSYNEQFF. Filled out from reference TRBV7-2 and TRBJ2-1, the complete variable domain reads GAGVSQSPSNKVTEKGKDVELRCDPISGHTALYWYRQSLGQGLEFLIYFQGNSAPDKSGLPSDRFSAERTGGSVSTLTIQRTQQEDSAVYLCASRSNGRSSYNEQFFGPGTRLTVL.

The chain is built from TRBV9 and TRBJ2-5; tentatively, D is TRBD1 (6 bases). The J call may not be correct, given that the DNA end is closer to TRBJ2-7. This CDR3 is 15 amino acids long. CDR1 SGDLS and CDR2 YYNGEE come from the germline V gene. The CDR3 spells CASSVEDSPSYEQYF. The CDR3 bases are TGTGCCAGCAGCGTAGAGGACAGCCCGTCCTACGAGCAGTACTTC.

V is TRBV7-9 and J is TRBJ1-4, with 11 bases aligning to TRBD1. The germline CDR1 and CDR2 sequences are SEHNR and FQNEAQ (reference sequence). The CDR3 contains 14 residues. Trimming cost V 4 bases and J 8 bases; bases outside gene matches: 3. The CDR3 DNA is TGTGCCAGCAGCTGGGACAGGGGGGGCGAAAAACTGTTTTTT. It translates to CASSWDRGGEKLFF.

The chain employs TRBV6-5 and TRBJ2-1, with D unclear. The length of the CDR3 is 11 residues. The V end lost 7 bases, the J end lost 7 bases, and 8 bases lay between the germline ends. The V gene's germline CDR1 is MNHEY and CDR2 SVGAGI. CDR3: CASKRRNEQFF. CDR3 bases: TGTGCCAGCAAGAGGAGAAATGAGCAGTTCTTC.

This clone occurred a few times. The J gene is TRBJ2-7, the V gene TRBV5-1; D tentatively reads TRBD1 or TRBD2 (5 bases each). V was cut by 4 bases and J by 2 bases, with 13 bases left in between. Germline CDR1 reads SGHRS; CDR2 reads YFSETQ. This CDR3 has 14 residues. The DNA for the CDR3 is TGCGCCAGCAGCGTGGGGACGTCAACCTACGAGCAGTACTTC. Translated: CASSVGTSTYEQYF.

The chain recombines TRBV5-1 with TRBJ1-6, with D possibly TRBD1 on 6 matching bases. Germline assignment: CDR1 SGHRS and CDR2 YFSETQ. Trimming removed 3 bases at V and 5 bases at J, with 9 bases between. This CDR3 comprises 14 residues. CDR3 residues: CASSSNRDNSPLHF. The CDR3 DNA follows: TGCGCCAGCAGCTCCAACAGGGATAATTCACCCCTCCACTTT.

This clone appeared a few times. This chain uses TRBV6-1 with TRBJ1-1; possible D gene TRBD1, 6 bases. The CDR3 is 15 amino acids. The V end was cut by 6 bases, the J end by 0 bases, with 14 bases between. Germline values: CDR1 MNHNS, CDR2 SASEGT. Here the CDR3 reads CASRDQGQMNTEAFF. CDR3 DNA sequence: TGTGCCAGCAGGGACCAGGGACAAATGAACACTGAAGCTTTCTTT.

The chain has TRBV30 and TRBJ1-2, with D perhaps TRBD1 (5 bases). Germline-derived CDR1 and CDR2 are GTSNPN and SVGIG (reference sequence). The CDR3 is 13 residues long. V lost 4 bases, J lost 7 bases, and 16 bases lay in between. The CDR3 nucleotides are TGTGCCTGGACCACGGGGCCTTTTGGTGGCTACACCTTC. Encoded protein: CAWTTGPFGGYTF.

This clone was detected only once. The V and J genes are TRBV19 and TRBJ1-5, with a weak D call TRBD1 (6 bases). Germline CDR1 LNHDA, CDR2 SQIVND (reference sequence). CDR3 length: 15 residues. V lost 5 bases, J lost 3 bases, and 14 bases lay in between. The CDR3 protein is CASSQRQANNQPQHF. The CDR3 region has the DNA TGTGCCAGTAGTCAGCGACAGGCCAACAATCAGCCCCAGCATTTT.

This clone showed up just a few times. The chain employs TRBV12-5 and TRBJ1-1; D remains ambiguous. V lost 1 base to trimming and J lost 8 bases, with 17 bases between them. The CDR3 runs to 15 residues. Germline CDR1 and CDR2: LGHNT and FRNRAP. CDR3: CASGLGSTVQAEAFF. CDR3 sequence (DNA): TGTGCTAGTGGTTTGGGTAGTACCGTGCAGGCGGAAGCTTTCTTT.

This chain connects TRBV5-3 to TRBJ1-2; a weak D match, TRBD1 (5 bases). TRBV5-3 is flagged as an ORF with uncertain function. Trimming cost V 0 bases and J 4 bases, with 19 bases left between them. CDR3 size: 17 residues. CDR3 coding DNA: TGTGCCAGAAGCTTGGCCAAGCAGTGGGGCCTACTCTATGGCTACACCTTC. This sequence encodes CARSLAKQWGLLYGYTF.

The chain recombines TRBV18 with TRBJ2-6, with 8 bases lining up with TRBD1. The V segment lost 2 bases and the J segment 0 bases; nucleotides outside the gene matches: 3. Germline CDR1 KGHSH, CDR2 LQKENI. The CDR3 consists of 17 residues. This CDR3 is CASSPGTGYSGANVLTF. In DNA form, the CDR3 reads TGTGCCAGCTCACCAGGGACAGGCTACTCTGGGGCCAACGTCCTGACTTTC. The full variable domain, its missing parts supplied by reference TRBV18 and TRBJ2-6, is NAGVMQNPRHLVRRRGQEARLRCSPMKGHSHVYWYRQLPEEGLKFMVYLQKENIIDESGMPKERFSAEFPKEGPSILRIQQVVRGDSAAYFCASSPGTGYSGANVLTFGAGSRLTVL.

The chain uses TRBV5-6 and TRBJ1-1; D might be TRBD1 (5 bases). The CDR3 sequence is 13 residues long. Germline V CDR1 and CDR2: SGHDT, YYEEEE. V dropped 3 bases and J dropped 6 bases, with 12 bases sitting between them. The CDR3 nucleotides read TGTGCCAGCAGCTACCAAGAGGGGCCTGAAGCTTTCTTT. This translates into CASSYQEGPEAFF. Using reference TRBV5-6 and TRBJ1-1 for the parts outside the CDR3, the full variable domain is DAGVTQSPTHLIKTRGQQVTLRCSPKSGHDTVSWYQQALGQGPQFIFQYYEEEERQRGNFPDRFSGHQFPNYSSELNVNALLLGDSALYLCASSYQEGPEAFFGQGTRLTVV.

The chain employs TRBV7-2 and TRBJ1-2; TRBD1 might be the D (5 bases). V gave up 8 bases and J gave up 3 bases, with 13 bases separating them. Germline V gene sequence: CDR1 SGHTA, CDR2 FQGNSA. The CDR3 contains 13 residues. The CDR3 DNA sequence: TGTGCCAGCGGAAACCAGGGCTACTATGGCTACACCTTC. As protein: CASGNQGYYGYTF. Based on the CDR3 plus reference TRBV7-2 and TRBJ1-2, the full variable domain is GAGVSQSPSNKVTEKGKDVELRCDPISGHTALYWYRQSLGQGLEFLIYFQGNSAPDKSGLPSDRFSAERTGGSVSTLTIQRTQQEDSAVYLCASGNQGYYGYTFGSGTRLTVV.

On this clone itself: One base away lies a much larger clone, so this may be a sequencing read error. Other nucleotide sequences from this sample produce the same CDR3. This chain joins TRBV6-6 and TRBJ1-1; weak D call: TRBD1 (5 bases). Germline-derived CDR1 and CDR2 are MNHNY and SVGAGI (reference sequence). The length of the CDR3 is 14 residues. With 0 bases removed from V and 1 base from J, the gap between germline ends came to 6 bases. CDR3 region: CASSYSTANTEAFF. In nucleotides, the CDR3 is TGTGCCAGCAGTTACTCGACAGCGAACACTGAAGCTTTCTTT.

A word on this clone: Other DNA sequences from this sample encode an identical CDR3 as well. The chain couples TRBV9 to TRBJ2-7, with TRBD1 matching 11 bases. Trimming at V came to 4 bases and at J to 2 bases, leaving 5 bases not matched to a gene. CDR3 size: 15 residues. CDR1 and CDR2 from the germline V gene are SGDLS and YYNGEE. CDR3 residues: CASSPGQGATYEQYF. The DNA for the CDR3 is TGTGCCAGCAGCCCCGGACAGGGGGCTACCTACGAGCAGTACTTC.

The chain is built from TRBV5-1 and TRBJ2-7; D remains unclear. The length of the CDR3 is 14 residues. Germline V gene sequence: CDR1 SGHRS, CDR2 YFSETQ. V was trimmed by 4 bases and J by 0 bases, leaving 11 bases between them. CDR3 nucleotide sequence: TGCGCCAGCAGCAACCACCCCAACTCCTACGAGCAGTACTTC. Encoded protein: CASSNHPNSYEQYF. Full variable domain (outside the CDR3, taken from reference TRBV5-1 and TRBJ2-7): KAGVTQTPRYLIKTRGQQVTLSCSPISGHRSVSWYQQTPGQGLQFLFEYFSETQRNKGNFPGRFSGRQFSNSRSEMNVSTLELGDSALYLCASSNHPNSYEQYFGPGTRLTVT.

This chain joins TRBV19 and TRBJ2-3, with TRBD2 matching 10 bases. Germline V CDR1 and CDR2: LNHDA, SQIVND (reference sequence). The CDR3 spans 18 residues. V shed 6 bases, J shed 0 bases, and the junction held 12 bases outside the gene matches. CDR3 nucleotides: TGTGCCAGTAGGGGAGGGCTAGCGGGAGCCTCTAGCACAGATACGCAGTATTTT. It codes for CASRGGLAGASSTDTQYF.